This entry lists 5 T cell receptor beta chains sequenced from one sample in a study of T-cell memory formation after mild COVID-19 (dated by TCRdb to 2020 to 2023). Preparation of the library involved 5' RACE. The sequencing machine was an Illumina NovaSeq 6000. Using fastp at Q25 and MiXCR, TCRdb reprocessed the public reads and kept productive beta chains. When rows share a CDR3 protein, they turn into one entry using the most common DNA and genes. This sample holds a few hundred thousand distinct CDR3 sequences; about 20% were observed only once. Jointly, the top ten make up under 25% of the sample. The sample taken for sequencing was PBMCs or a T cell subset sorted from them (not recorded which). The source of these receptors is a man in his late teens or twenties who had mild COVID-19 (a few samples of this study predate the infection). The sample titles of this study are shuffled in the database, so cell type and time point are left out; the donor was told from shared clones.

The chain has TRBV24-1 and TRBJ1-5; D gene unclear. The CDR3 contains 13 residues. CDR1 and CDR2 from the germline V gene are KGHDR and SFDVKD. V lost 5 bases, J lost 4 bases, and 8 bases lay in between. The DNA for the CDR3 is TGTGCCACCAGTGCCAGAGGGAATCAGCCCCAGCATTTT. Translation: CATSARGNQPQHF.

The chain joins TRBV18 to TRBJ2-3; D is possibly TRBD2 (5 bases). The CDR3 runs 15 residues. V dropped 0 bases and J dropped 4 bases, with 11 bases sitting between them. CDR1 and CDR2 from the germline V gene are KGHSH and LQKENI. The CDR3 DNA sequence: TGTGCCAGCTCACCACCCCGGGGTAACGCAGATACGCAGTATTTT. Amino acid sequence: CASSPPRGNADTQYF.

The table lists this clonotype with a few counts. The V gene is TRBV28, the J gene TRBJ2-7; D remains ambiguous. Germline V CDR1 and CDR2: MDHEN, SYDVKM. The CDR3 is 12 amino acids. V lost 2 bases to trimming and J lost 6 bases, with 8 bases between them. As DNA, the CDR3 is TGTGCCAGCAGTTTACGGGCCGTCGAGCAGTACTTC. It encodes CASSLRAVEQYF.

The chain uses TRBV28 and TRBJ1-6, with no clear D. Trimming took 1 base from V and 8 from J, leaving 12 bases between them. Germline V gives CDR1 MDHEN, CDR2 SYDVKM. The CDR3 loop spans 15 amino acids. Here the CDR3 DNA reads TGTGCCAGCAGTTTATCATGGTTCGACGATTCACCCCTCCACTTT. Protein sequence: CASSLSWFDDSPLHF.

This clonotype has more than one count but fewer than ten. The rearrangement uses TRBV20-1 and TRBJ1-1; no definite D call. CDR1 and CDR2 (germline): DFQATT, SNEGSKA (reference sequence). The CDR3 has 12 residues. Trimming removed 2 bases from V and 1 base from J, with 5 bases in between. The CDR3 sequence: CSARQPNTEAFF. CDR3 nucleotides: TGCAGTGCTAGACAGCCGAACACTGAAGCTTTCTTT.